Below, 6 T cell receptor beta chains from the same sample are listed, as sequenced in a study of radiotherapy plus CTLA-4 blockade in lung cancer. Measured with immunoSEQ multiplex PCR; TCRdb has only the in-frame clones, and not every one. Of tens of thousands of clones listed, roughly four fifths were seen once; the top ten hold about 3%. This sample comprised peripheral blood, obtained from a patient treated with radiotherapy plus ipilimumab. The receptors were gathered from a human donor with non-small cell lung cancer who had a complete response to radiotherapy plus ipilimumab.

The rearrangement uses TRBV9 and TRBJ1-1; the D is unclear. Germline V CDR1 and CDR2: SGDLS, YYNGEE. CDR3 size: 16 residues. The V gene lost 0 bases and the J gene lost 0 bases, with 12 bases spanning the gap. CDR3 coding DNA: TGTGCCAGCAGCGTAGCTGGGTCAGGCATGAACACTGAAGCTTTCTTT. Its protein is CASSVAGSGMNTEAFF.

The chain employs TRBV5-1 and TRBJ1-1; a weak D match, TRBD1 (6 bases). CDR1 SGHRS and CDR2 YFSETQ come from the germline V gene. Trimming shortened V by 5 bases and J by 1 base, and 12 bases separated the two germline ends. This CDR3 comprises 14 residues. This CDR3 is CASRKTGTNTEAFF. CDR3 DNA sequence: TGCGCCAGCAGAAAAACAGGGACGAACACTGAAGCTTTCTTT.

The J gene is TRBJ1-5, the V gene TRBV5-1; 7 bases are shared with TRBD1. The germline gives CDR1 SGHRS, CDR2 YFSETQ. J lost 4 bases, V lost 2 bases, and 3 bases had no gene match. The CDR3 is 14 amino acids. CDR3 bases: TGCGCCAGCAGCTTACAGGGGACAAATCAGCCCCAGCATTTT. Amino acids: CASSLQGTNQPQHF.

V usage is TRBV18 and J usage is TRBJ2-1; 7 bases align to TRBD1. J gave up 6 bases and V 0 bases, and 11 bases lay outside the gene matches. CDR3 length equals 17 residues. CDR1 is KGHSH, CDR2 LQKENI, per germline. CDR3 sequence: CASSPPTYRDRSNEQFF. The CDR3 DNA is TGTGCCAGCTCACCACCGACTTATCGGGACAGAAGCAATGAGCAGTTCTTC.

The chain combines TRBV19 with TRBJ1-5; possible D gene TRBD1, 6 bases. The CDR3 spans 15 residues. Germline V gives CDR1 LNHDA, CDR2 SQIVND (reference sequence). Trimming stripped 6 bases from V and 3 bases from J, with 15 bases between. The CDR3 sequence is CASRSGGITNQPQHF. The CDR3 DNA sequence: TGTGCCAGTAGATCGGGGGGCATTACCAATCAGCCCCAGCATTTT.

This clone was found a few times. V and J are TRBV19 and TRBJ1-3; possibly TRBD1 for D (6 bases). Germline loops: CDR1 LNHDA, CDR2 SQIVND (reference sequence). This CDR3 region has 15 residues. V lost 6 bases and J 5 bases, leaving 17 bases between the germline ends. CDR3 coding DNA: TGTGCCAGTAGGAAACTACAGGGTTTAAGAAACACCATATATTTT. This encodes CASRKLQGLRNTIYF. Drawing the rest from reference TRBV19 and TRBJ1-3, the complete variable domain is DGGITQSPKYLFRKEGQNVTLSCEQNLNHDAMYWYRQDPGQGLRLIYYSQIVNDFQKGDIAEGYSVSREKKESFPLTVTSAQKNPTAFYLCASRKLQGLRNTIYFGEGSWLTVV.